The clone carrying this TCR beta chain showed up many times. Its cognate antigen is unknown. The data are from a study of T-cell reconstitution after alpha-beta-depleted transplantation in children. Study-wide results and limits: Most T-cell counts and diversity one year after the transplant came from T cells that were newly produced. It was reported that alpha-beta T cells came from several hundred expanded graft clones (about two months after transplant).

The TCRbeta library incorporated unique molecular identifiers. MiXCR was run by TCRdb on the PCR reads, yielding one entry per CDR3 protein. Of 550,000 to 600,000 distinct CDR3 sequences in the sample, under 25% are singletons; the top ten hold 12% to 15%. The CDR3 consists of 16 residues. Germline values: CDR1 SGHRS, CDR2 YFSETQ. V lost 0 bases and J lost 1, with 13 bases in between. This TCR came from a boy in the first two years of life who had a stem cell transplant for acute myeloid leukemia, so the T cells may come from the graft donor. The chain employs TRBV5-1 and TRBJ2-5; D not resolved. Source: PBMCs, mostly from graft donor cells, taken 360 days after TCRalphabeta/CD19-depleted stem cell transplant. The CDR3 reads CASSLGLQSLQETQYF. CDR3 bases: TGCGCCAGCAGCTTGGGCCTCCAGAGCCTCCAAGAGACCCAGTACTTC.